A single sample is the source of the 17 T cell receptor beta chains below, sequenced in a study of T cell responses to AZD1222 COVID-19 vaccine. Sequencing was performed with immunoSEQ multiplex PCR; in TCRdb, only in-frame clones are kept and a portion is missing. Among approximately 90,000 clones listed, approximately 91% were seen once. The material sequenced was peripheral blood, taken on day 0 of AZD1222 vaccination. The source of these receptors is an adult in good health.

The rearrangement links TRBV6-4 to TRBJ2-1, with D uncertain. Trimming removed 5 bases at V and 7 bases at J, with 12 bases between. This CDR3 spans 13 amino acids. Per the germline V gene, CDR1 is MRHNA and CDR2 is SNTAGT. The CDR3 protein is CASSLGLQNEQFF. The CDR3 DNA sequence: TGTGCCAGCAGTCTAGGGCTACAGAATGAGCAGTTCTTC.

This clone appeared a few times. The DNA of the CDR3 is TGTGCCACCAATACCTCCTCGGGGGAGGAAGTAGCTAACTATGGCTACACCTTC. Translated: CATNTSSGEEVANYGYTF. V is TRBV21-1 and J is TRBJ1-2. TRBV21-1 is a pseudogene segment. The CDR3 spans 18 residues.

CDR3 protein: CASSLWGGRGYNEQFF. Written as DNA, the CDR3 is TGTGCCAGCAGCTTGTGGGGTGGAAGAGGTTACAATGAGCAGTTCTTC. The J gene is TRBJ2-1, the V gene TRBV5-8; no clear D. The germline V gene encodes CDR1 SGHTS and CDR2 YDEGEE. Between the trimmed V and J ends, which lost 1 base and 4 bases, there was a span of 15 bases. CDR3 size: 16 residues.

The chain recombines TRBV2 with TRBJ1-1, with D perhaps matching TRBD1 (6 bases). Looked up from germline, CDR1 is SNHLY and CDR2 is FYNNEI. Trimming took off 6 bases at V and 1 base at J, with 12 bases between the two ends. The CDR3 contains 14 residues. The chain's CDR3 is CASSAQGSNTEAFF. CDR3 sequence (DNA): TGTGCCAGCAGCGCCCAGGGGTCGAACACTGAAGCTTTCTTT. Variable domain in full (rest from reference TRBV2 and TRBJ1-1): EPEVTQTPSHQVTQMGQEVILRCVPISNHLYFYWYRQILGQKVEFLVSFYNNEISEKSEIFDDQFSVERPDGSNFTLKIRSTKLEDSAMYFCASSAQGSNTEAFFGQGTRLTVV.

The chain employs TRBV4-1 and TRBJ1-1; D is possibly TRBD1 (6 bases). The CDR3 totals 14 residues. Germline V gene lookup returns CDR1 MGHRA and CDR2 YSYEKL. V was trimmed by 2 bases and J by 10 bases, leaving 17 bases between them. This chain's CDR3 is CASSQPSQGRAAFF. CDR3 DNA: TGCGCCAGCAGCCAACCATCCCAGGGGCGGGCAGCTTTCTTT.

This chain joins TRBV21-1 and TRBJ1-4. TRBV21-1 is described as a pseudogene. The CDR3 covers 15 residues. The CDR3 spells CASSNCRDRNEKLFF. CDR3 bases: TGTGCCAGCAGCAACTGCAGGGACCGTAATGAAAAACTGTTTTTT.

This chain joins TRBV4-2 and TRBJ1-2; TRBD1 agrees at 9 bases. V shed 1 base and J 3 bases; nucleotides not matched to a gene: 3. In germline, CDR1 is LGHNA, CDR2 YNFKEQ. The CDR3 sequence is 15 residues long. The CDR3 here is CASSQGRQGDYGYTF. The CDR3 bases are TGTGCCAGCAGCCAAGGAAGACAGGGGGACTATGGCTACACCTTC.

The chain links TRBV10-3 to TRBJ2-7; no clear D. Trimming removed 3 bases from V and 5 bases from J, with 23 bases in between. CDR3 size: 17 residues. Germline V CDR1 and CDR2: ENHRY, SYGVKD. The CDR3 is CAISEMPTRTTSHEQYF. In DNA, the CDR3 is TGTGCCATCAGTGAAATGCCTACACGGACGACTTCCCACGAGCAGTACTTC.

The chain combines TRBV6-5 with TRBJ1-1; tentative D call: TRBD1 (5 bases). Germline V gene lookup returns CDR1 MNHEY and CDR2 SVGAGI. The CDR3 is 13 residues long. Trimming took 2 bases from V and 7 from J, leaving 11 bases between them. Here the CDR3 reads CASSYRGLVEAFF. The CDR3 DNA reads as TGTGCCAGCAGTTACCGGGGGTTGGTTGAAGCTTTCTTT.

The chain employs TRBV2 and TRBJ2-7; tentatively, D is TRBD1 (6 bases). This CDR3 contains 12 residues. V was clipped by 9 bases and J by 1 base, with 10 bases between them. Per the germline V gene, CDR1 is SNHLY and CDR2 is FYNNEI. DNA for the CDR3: TGTGCCAGTGCAGGGGATTCCTACGAGCAGTACTTC. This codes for CASAGDSYEQYF.

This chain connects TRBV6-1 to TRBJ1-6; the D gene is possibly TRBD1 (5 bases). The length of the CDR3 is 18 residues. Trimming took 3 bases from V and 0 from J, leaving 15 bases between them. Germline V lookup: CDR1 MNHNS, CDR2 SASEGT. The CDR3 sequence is CASSEPGTQNSYNSPLHF. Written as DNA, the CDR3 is TGTGCCAGCAGTGAGCCCGGGACGCAGAACTCCTATAATTCACCCCTCCACTTT.

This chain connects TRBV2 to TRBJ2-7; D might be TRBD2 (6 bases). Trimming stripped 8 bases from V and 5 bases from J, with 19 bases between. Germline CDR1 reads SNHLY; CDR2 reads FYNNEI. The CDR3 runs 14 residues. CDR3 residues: CASGATSNSNEQYF. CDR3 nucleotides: TGTGCCAGCGGCGCGACTAGTAATTCCAACGAGCAGTACTTC.

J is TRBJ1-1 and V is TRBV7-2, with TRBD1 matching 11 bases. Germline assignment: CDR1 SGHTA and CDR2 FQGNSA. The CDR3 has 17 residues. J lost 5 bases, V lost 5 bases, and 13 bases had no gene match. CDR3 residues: CASSPGQGALSNTEAFF. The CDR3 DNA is TGTGCCAGCAGCCCCGGACAGGGGGCATTATCGAATACTGAAGCTTTCTTT.

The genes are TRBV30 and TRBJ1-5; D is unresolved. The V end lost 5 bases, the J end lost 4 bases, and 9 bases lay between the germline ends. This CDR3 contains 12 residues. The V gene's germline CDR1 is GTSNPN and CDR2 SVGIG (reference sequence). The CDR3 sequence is CAWQEGNQPQHF. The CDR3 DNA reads TGTGCCTGGCAAGAGGGTAATCAGCCCCAGCATTTT.

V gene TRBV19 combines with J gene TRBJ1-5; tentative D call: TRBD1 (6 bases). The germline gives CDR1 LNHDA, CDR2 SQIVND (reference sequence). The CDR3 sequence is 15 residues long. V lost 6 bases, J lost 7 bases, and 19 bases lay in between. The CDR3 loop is CASRENGGLLQPQHF. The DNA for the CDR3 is TGTGCCAGTAGAGAAAACGGGGGGCTGTTACAGCCCCAGCATTTT.

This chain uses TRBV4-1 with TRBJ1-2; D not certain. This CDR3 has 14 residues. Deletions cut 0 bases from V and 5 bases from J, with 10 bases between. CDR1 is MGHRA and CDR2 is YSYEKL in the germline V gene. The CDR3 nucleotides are TGCGCCAGCAGCCAAGATTGGACCTTATATGGCTACACCTTC. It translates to CASSQDWTLYGYTF.

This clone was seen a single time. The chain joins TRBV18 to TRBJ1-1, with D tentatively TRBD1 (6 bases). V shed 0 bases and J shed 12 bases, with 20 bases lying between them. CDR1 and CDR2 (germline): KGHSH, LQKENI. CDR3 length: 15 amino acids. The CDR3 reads CASSPPSGGPGETFF. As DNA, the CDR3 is TGTGCCAGCTCACCACCGTCGGGGGGCCCAGGGGAAACTTTCTTT. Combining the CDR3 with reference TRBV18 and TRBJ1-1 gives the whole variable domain NAGVMQNPRHLVRRRGQEARLRCSPMKGHSHVYWYRQLPEEGLKFMVYLQKENIIDESGMPKERFSAEFPKEGPSILRIQQVVRGDSAAYFCASSPPSGGPGETFFGQGTRLTVV.